These 16 T cell receptor beta chains originate from one sample sequenced in a study of OX40 agonist ivuxolimab in advanced cancers. Only in-frame clones appear in the TCRdb table, and some are missing; sequencing was by immunoSEQ multiplex PCR. The table has about 80,000 clones, approximately 84% seen once. Here the sequenced sample was CD4+ or CD8+ T cells sorted from blood, taken in a trial of the OX40 agonist ivuxolimab. The receptors were gathered from an adult with an advanced solid tumor such as melanoma, head and neck, liver or kidney cancer.

The chain joins TRBV30 to TRBJ1-1, with 8 bases fitting TRBD1. CDR1 and CDR2 from the germline V gene are GTSNPN and SVGIG (reference sequence). The CDR3 loop spans 13 amino acids. Trimming cost V 1 base and J 11 bases; bases outside gene matches: 9. This chain's CDR3 is CAWSARRQGPAFF. The CDR3 bases are TGTGCCTGGAGTGCCCGAAGACAGGGGCCGGCTTTCTTT.

The chain has TRBV28 and TRBJ2-1; D is possibly TRBD2 (6 bases). V was pared by 2 bases and J by 1 base, with 9 bases between. The CDR3 consists of 15 residues. The V gene's germline CDR1 is MDHEN and CDR2 SYDVKM. The CDR3 DNA follows: TGTGCCAGCAGTTTAGGGACTGTATCCTACAATGAGCAGTTCTTC. Translating it yields CASSLGTVSYNEQFF.

V usage is TRBV5-1 and J usage is TRBJ2-1; 9 positions agree with TRBD2. The junction had 7 bases not matched to a gene; V was cut back by 2 bases and J by 7 bases. The germline CDR1 and CDR2 sequences are SGHRS and YFSETQ. CDR3 length: 15 residues. The CDR3 sequence: CASSFGAGGNNEQFF. DNA for the CDR3: TGCGCCAGCAGCTTTGGAGCGGGAGGCAATAATGAGCAGTTCTTC.

This clone was detected once. This chain links TRBV7-2 with TRBJ1-6; 10 nucleotides align to TRBD1. The CDR3 loop spans 14 amino acids. CDR1 is SGHTA and CDR2 is FQGNSA in the germline V gene. V gave up 5 bases and J gave up 7 bases; unmatched junction bases: 2. The CDR3 loop is CASSPGQGNSPLHF. The CDR3 DNA sequence: TGTGCCAGCAGCCCGGGACAGGGGAATTCACCCCTCCACTTT.

The V call is TRBV18, the J call TRBJ2-6; D not certain. Germline CDR1 KGHSH, CDR2 LQKENI. The CDR3 loop spans 15 amino acids. Between the trimmed V and J ends, which lost 4 bases and 2 bases, there was a span of 9 bases. CDR3: CASSLFGAGANVLTF. For the CDR3, the DNA is TGTGCCAGCTCACTGTTCGGAGCTGGGGCCAACGTCCTGACTTTC.

The genes are TRBV7-9 and TRBJ2-1, with D unresolved. The CDR3 sequence is 10 residues long. From germline, CDR1 is SEHNR and CDR2 FQNEAQ (reference sequence). The CDR3 DNA reads as TGTGGACTGGGCTACAATGAGCAGTTCTTC. It is translated as CGLGYNEQFF.

V is TRBV10-2 and J is TRBJ1-5; the D gene is possibly TRBD1 (5 bases). Trimming pared 4 bases from V and 4 bases from J, leaving 14 bases between. Germline V gene data show CDR1 as WSHSY and CDR2 as SAAADI. The length of the CDR3 is 15 residues. The CDR3 here is CASSAFQEGNQPQHF. DNA of the CDR3: TGCGCCAGCAGTGCCTTCCAGGAGGGGAATCAGCCCCAGCATTTT.

The chain uses TRBV5-6 and TRBJ1-4; 7 bases agree with TRBD1. Trimming at V came to 2 bases and at J to 6 bases, leaving 4 bases not matched to a gene. The germline CDR1 and CDR2 sequences are SGHDT and YYEEEE. The CDR3 totals 14 residues. The CDR3: CASSFDRVDEKLFF. The CDR3 region has the DNA TGTGCCAGCAGCTTCGACAGGGTGGATGAAAAACTGTTTTTT.

This clone appeared a single time. The CDR3 DNA reads as TGCGCCAGCAGCTGGCCCCTACGGGGTGGGGACAGCCGCCAAGAGACCCAGTACTTC. It encodes CASSWPLRGGDSRQETQYF. The chain recombines TRBV5-1 with TRBJ2-5; 7 bases fit TRBD1. Germline assignment: CDR1 SGHRS and CDR2 YFSETQ. CDR3 length: 19 residues. V was clipped by 3 bases and J by 1 base; unmatched bases: 18.

The chain links TRBV19 to TRBJ2-7; 7 positions agree with TRBD1. Germline trimming cut 3 bases from V and 11 bases from J; bases unmatched to any gene: 4. CDR3 length: 11 amino acids. Germline V CDR1 and CDR2: LNHDA, SQIVND (reference sequence). The CDR3 region has the DNA TGTGCCAGTAGTATGAGGGGGCCGGAGTACTTC. Protein product: CASSMRGPEYF.

This clone qualifies as medium-sized. The gene calls are TRBV11-2 and TRBJ2-7; the D is unclear. CDR1 is SGHAT and CDR2 is FQNNGV in the germline V gene. Between the trimmed V and J ends, which lost 0 bases and 2 bases, there was a span of 11 bases. CDR3 length: 15 amino acids. Written as DNA, the CDR3 is TGTGCCAGCAGCTTAGAGGCCAGTGTGACCTACGAGCAGTACTTC. It specifies CASSLEASVTYEQYF. The full variable domain, with the rest looked up from reference TRBV11-2 and TRBJ2-7, is EAGVAQSPRYKIIEKRQSVAFWCNPISGHATLYWYQQILGQGPKLLIQFQNNGVVDDSQLPKDRFSAERLKGVDSTLKIQPAKLEDSAVYLCASSLEASVTYEQYFGPGTRLTVT.

As for this clone: Sequence at one end of the junction differs from germline and may be a read error. The chain recombines TRBV6-5 with TRBJ1-2, with TRBD1 identical over 11 bases. The CDR3 runs to 13 residues. Germline V CDR1 and CDR2: MNHEY, SVGAGI. The CDR3 bases are TGTGCCAGCGGGGACAGGGGGAACTGTGGCTACACCTTC. This sequence encodes CASGDRGNCGYTF.

This clone was seen more than once but under ten times. The genes are TRBV7-2 and TRBJ2-1; 8 bases map to TRBD2. Germline loops: CDR1 SGHTA, CDR2 FQGNSA. The CDR3 consists of 15 residues. The V segment lost 4 bases and the J segment 8 bases; nucleotides outside the gene matches: 10. CDR3 in amino acids: CASSSGTRVVHEQFF. CDR3 nucleotide sequence: TGTGCCAGCAGCTCCGGGACTAGAGTCGTCCATGAGCAGTTCTTC. Full variable domain (outside the CDR3, taken from reference TRBV7-2 and TRBJ2-1): GAGVSQSPSNKVTEKGKDVELRCDPISGHTALYWYRQSLGQGLEFLIYFQGNSAPDKSGLPSDRFSAERTGGSVSTLTIQRTQQEDSAVYLCASSSGTRVVHEQFFGPGTRLTVL.

V and J are TRBV6-5 and TRBJ2-5; D remains unclear. In germline, CDR1 is MNHEY, CDR2 SVGAGI. The CDR3 consists of 15 residues. The V gene lost 4 bases and the J gene lost 0 bases, with 12 bases spanning the gap. The CDR3 here is CASSSQPLYQETQYF. As DNA, the CDR3 is TGTGCCAGCAGTTCCCAGCCCCTGTACCAAGAGACCCAGTACTTC.

The V and J genes are TRBV9 and TRBJ2-3; 12 bases map to TRBD2. Trimming removed 1 base from V and 5 bases from J; junction bases left unmatched: 5. Germline V gene sequence: CDR1 SGDLS, CDR2 YYNGEE. The CDR3 loop spans 16 amino acids. DNA for the CDR3: TGTGCCAGCAGCGTATTACTAGCGGGGGGAATAGATACGCAGTATTTT. Protein: CASSVLLAGGIDTQYF.

This clone qualifies as medium-sized. One end of the junction varies from germline; a read error may be responsible. Other DNA sequences in this specimen translate into the identical CDR3. The chain employs TRBV7-2 and TRBJ2-7; D is uncertain. Germline values: CDR1 SGHTA, CDR2 FQGNSA. The CDR3 covers 16 residues. Written as DNA, the CDR3 is TGCGCCAGCAGCCAAGAATCGGCCCTCGAACGGTCTGAGCAGTACTTC. The encoded protein is CASSQESALERSEQYF.